A single T cell receptor beta chain is shown here with its context. Other DNA sequences in the sample encode the same CDR3. The germline CDR1 and CDR2 sequences are GTSNPN and SVGIG (reference sequence). This CDR3 has 12 amino acids. V was pared by 3 bases and J by 0 bases, with 3 bases between. These data are taken from a study of blood T cell repertoires in COVID-19. The overall study: The United States, Italy and Spain were the sources of the acute and convalescent COVID-19 samples. Sources were T cells, B-cell-depleted T cells, or PBMCs; the material itself was cDNA or gDNA.

In the authors' methods: Scientists estimated how many nucleated cells there were by amplifying reference gene primers. Repertoires were generated with immunoSEQ multiplex PCR, while TCRdb's copy carries only in-frame clones and drops some. V and J calls and clone size come straight from that table; D and trimming were deduced from the DNA. The table records roughly 180,000 clones, 75% to 90% of them present only once. The sequence was collected from a woman aged 55-69 years with acute or convalescent COVID-19. The sample consisted of peripheral blood. The chain combines TRBV30 with TRBJ1-3; D not resolved. CDR3 residues: CAWSRSGNTIYF. For the CDR3, the DNA is TGTGCCTGGAGCCGCTCTGGAAACACCATATATTTT.